This T cell receptor beta chain was identified during a study of blood T cell repertoires in COVID-19 (dated by TCRdb to 2019 to 2021). The study in broad terms: Samples from collaborators originated in the United States, Italy and Spain and spanned both the acute and convalescent phases of COVID-19. The material from the prospective study consisted of cDNA or gDNA derived from T cells, B-cell-depleted T cells, or PBMCs. The dataset comprised deeply sampled blood TCRbeta repertoires from subjects exposed to, actively infected with, or recovered from COVID-19. The repertoires were released in a freely available public database meant as a resource for research on the immune response to SARS-CoV-2. The samples were drawn from two sources: the first 160 participants of the ongoing ImmuneRACE study, and about 1,300 subjects contributed by 6 global collaborators. The sample metadata nearly always contained a de-identified subject ID, COVID-19 status, age in years and sex. Where available, HLA class I and class II types were taken from metadata supplied by the sample provider and were not determined by assay-based typing. Findings and caveats that apply to the study as a whole: How much clinical and demographic metadata was included differed by source and by participant, and the metadata was provided uncurated.

TCRbeta CDR3 regions were amplified from genomic DNA by means of the immunoSEQ Assay, a bias-controlled multiplex PCR. Concerning the study's data processing: The number of nucleated cells in each sample was estimated by amplification of reference gene primers within the assay. Sequence reads were collapsed and filtered to measure the absolute abundance of every unique TCRbeta CDR3 rearrangement. For each sample, productive Simpson clonality was calculated as the square root of Simpson's diversity index over productive rearrangements. TCRdb's version of the immuneACCESS table is confined to in-frame rearrangements and falls short of the full clone set. An unresolved V gene accounts for under half of the shortfall where checked; the remainder is of unknown origin. The D gene and trimming were derived from the DNA, and the V and J assignments and clone size from that table. Here the sample has 110,000 or so clones; 85% to 90% occur a single time. The ten top clones hold approximately 4.4% of the sample.

Whole blood was collected in K2EDTA tubes by collaborating institutions according to the institutions' own protocols. For TCRbeta analysis, collaborators shipped samples in one of three forms: frozen whole blood, isolated PBMCs, or DNA extracted from either of those sample types. About this clone: What antigen it recognizes has not been identified. Per-base qualities were not stored, and no clone one base away is much larger.

The germline V gene encodes CDR1 LGHDT and CDR2 YNNKEL (reference sequence). Reading from cysteine to phenylalanine, the CDR3 counts 14 amino acids. CDR3 DNA only is kept here, 42 bases in frame from base 1. The V end gives up 2 bases and the J end 4 bases, leaving 4 bases in the junction not matched to a gene. The receptor comes from a woman between 45 and 60 years old with acute or convalescent COVID-19. Sequences were obtained from peripheral blood. The V and J segments used are TRBV3-1 (or the pseudogene TRBV3-2) and TRBJ1-1, with 7 bases in between that match TRBD1. The CDR3 region reads CASSQSDRVTEAFF. The nucleotides are TGTGCCAGCAGCCAAAGTGACAGGGTCACTGAAGCTTTCTTT.